The 26 T cell receptor beta chains listed next were all sequenced from one sample in a study of blood T cell repertoires in COVID-19. Generated by immunoSEQ multiplex PCR, the TCRdb table keeps only in-frame clones and is missing some. This sample has some 200,000 clones; around 80% occur once, and the top ten carry 15% to 20%. The sequencing sample was made of peripheral blood. These receptors originate from a woman aged 80 or over with active or convalescent COVID-19.

Details on this clone: The same CDR3 also results from other DNA sequences found in this sample. J is TRBJ2-7 and V is TRBV18, with 10 bases fitting TRBD1. V lost 3 bases to trimming and J lost 2 bases; unmatched junction nucleotides: 1. Germline V CDR1 and CDR2: KGHSH, LQKENI. The CDR3 has 14 residues. The CDR3 region is CASSPGQGAYEQYF. DNA of the CDR3: TGTGCCAGCTCACCCGGACAGGGGGCCTACGAGCAGTACTTC.

There are a few counts of this clone. This chain joins TRBV30 and TRBJ2-1, with 8 bases matching TRBD2. The CDR3 is 17 residues long. V was clipped by 3 bases and J by 2 bases; unmatched bases: 12. The germline CDR1 and CDR2 sequences are GTSNPN and SVGIG (reference sequence). This chain's CDR3 is CAWSSTLSGGAYNEQFF. Here the CDR3 DNA reads TGTGCCTGGAGCTCCACCCTCTCCGGGGGGGCCTACAATGAGCAGTTCTTC.

V usage is TRBV9 and J usage is TRBJ2-3, with TRBD2 matching 10 bases. Germline values: CDR1 SGDLS, CDR2 YYNGEE. After removal of 2 bases from V and 5 bases from J, the junction contained 8 bases not matched to a gene. The CDR3 totals 16 residues. CDR3 protein: CASSVIAGGRGDTQYF. DNA for the CDR3: TGTGCCAGCAGCGTGATAGCGGGAGGCCGCGGAGATACGCAGTATTTT. Drawing the rest from reference TRBV9 and TRBJ2-3, the complete variable domain is DSGVTQTPKHLITATGQRVTLRCSPRSGDLSVYWYQQSLDQGLQFLIQYYNGEERAKGNILERFSAQQFPDLHSELNLSSLELGDSALYFCASSVIAGGRGDTQYFGPGTRLTVL.

The V and J genes are TRBV29-1 and TRBJ2-7, with D hard to call. CDR1 and CDR2 from the germline V gene are SQVTM and ANQGSEA. This CDR3 region has 13 residues. V lost 6 bases, J lost 0 bases, and 12 bases lay in between. The CDR3 reads CSVKSDRSYEQYF. In DNA form, the CDR3 reads TGCAGCGTCAAGAGCGACCGCTCCTACGAGCAGTACTTC.

CDR3 nucleotide sequence: TGTGCCAGCAGCTTAGGGACTAGCAGCAATGAGCAGTTCTTC. This gives the protein CASSLGTSSNEQFF. The genes are TRBV7-9 and TRBJ2-1, with 8 bases identical to TRBD2. CDR1 is SEHNR and CDR2 is FQNEAQ in the germline V gene (reference sequence). V shed 1 base and J 6 bases; nucleotides not matched to a gene: 2. The CDR3 consists of 14 residues.

This clone has a single count. The chain recombines TRBV5-1 with TRBJ2-3; 12 bases fit TRBD2. The CDR3 has 15 amino acids. Germline V gene lookup returns CDR1 SGHRS and CDR2 YFSETQ. Trimming took 9 bases from V and 0 from J; bases not matched to a gene: 5. The CDR3 is CATGTSGSSTDTQYF. The CDR3 coding sequence is TGCGCCACCGGGACTAGCGGGTCTAGCACAGATACGCAGTATTTT.

The CDR3 protein is CATSDSSGYNEQFF. The CDR3 DNA reads as TGTGCCACCAGTGATTCCAGCGGGTACAATGAGCAGTTCTTC. This chain uses TRBV24-1 with TRBJ2-1; possible D gene TRBD2, 6 bases. This CDR3 has 14 residues. Germline-derived CDR1 and CDR2 are KGHDR and SFDVKD. Trimming cost V 2 bases and J 4 bases, with 8 bases left between them.

This clone was seen only a few times. For the CDR3, the DNA is TGCGCCAGCAGCTGGGACAGGCCCACAGATACGCAGTATTTT. Translation: CASSWDRPTDTQYF. The chain joins TRBV5-1 to TRBJ2-3, with 8 nucleotides matching TRBD1. Germline assignment: CDR1 SGHRS and CDR2 YFSETQ. With V trimmed by 3 bases and J by 2 bases, 2 bases remained unmatched. The CDR3 runs to 14 residues.

The gene calls are TRBV5-1 and TRBJ1-1; 9 nucleotides align to TRBD1. The length of the CDR3 is 14 residues. V lost 4 bases, J lost 1 base, and 2 bases stayed unmatched. Germline V gene lookup returns CDR1 SGHRS and CDR2 YFSETQ. CDR3: CASSQDRGNTEAFF. CDR3 bases: TGCGCCAGCAGCCAGGACAGGGGGAACACTGAAGCTTTCTTT. Supplemented by reference TRBV5-1 and TRBJ1-1, the full variable domain reads KAGVTQTPRYLIKTRGQQVTLSCSPISGHRSVSWYQQTPGQGLQFLFEYFSETQRNKGNFPGRFSGRQFSNSRSEMNVSTLELGDSALYLCASSQDRGNTEAFFGQGTRLTVV.

The rearrangement joins TRBV7-2 to TRBJ1-1; D unclear. Trimming removed 0 bases from V and 11 bases from J, with 7 bases in between. This CDR3 comprises 11 residues. The germline V gene has CDR1 SGHTA and CDR2 FQGNSA. CDR3 in amino acids: CASSLAPMAFF. The CDR3 nucleotides are TGTGCCAGCAGCTTAGCCCCAATGGCTTTCTTT.

This chain joins TRBV5-1 and TRBJ2-5; tentative D call: TRBD1 (5 bases). The CDR3 loop spans 13 amino acids. CDR1 and CDR2 (germline): SGHRS, YFSETQ. Trimming cost V 0 bases and J 4 bases, with 7 bases left between them. CDR3 sequence: CASSLGQPETQYF. CDR3 nucleotides: TGCGCCAGCAGCTTGGGACAGCCAGAGACCCAGTACTTC.

The genes are TRBV30 and TRBJ2-7; 7 bases line up with TRBD1. This CDR3 has 15 residues. Unmatched junction bases numbered 7, after V lost 1 base and J lost 1 base. The germline gives CDR1 GTSNPN, CDR2 SVGIG (reference sequence). CDR3 bases: TGTGCCTGGAGTGAGGGACAGATCGCGTCCTACGAGCAGTACTTC. It codes for CAWSEGQIASYEQYF.

The chain combines TRBV7-2 with TRBJ1-5, with a possible D match to TRBD1 (6 bases). The CDR3 is 16 residues long. Germline lookup yields CDR1 SGHTA and CDR2 FQGNSA. V was clipped by 0 bases and J by 2 bases, with 11 bases between them. CDR3 residues: CASSLAQGKGNQPQHF. In nucleotides, the CDR3 is TGTGCCAGCAGCTTAGCACAGGGTAAGGGCAATCAGCCCCAGCATTTT. The variable domain in full, with the rest retrieved from reference TRBV7-2 and TRBJ1-5, is GAGVSQSPSNKVTEKGKDVELRCDPISGHTALYWYRQSLGQGLEFLIYFQGNSAPDKSGLPSDRFSAERTGGSVSTLTIQRTQQEDSAVYLCASSLAQGKGNQPQHFGDGTRLSIL.

The chain links TRBV3-1 (or the pseudogene TRBV3-2) to TRBJ1-6; 9 bases match TRBD1. The CDR3 runs to 14 residues. Germline V gene sequence: CDR1 LGHDT, CDR2 YNNKEL (reference sequence). The V and J ends lost 4 bases and 7 bases, in that order; junction bases with no gene match: 2. The CDR3: CASSLGTGNSPLHF. The CDR3 DNA sequence: TGTGCCAGCAGCCTCGGGACAGGGAATTCACCCCTCCACTTT.

V gene TRBV18 combines with J gene TRBJ1-6; D is possibly TRBD1 (5 bases). V was trimmed by 3 bases and J by 3 bases, leaving 12 bases between them. Looked up from germline, CDR1 is KGHSH and CDR2 is LQKENI. The CDR3 has 16 amino acids. DNA for the CDR3: TGTGCCAGCTCACCGAGCCGGGACTTCTATAATTCACCCCTCCACTTT. Translation gives CASSPSRDFYNSPLHF.

The V gene is TRBV5-6, the J gene TRBJ1-2, with 9 bases that match TRBD1. Trimming removed 3 bases from V and 4 bases from J; junction bases left unmatched: 16. CDR1 and CDR2 from the germline V gene are SGHDT and YYEEEE. The CDR3 consists of 18 residues. In DNA, the CDR3 is TGTGCCAGCAGCTCCTTCCGGGACAGGGAAATGTGGTCCTATGGCTACACCTTC. It codes for CASSSFRDREMWSYGYTF.

The genes are TRBV6-1 and TRBJ2-3; no clear D gene. Trimming pared 2 bases from V and 0 bases from J, leaving 9 bases between. The CDR3 sequence is 15 residues long. Germline CDR1 and CDR2: MNHNS and SASEGT. CDR3 sequence reads: CASSETGGSTDTQYF. The CDR3 DNA follows: TGTGCCAGCAGTGAAACGGGTGGTAGCACAGATACGCAGTATTTT.

The chain carries TRBV24-1 and TRBJ1-2; the D gene is possibly TRBD1 (6 bases). Germline CDR1 reads KGHDR; CDR2 reads SFDVKD. The CDR3 totals 14 residues. With 3 bases removed from V and 2 bases from J, the gap between germline ends came to 9 bases. The CDR3 coding sequence is TGTGCCACCAGTGATGGAGGACAGAACTATGGCTACACCTTC. Protein product: CATSDGGQNYGYTF.

The V gene is TRBV5-6, the J gene TRBJ2-1, with TRBD2 matching 10 bases. Germline V gene data show CDR1 as SGHDT and CDR2 as YYEEEE. V trimming: 6 bases; J trimming: 7 bases; junction bases outside the gene matches: 10. This CDR3 is 15 amino acids long. The CDR3 is CASTNPSGGPNEQFF. CDR3 coding DNA: TGTGCCAGCACCAATCCTAGCGGGGGACCGAATGAGCAGTTCTTC.

The rearrangement links TRBV5-1 to TRBJ2-2, with TRBD2 matching over 8 bases. V dropped 2 bases and J dropped 4; count of bases not matched to a gene: 7. The CDR3 contains 16 residues. Germline V CDR1 and CDR2: SGHRS, YFSETQ. CDR3 nucleotides: TGCGCCAGCAGCTTAGTACTAGCGGCGAGCACCGGGGAGCTGTTTTTT. It is translated as CASSLVLAASTGELFF.

This chain connects TRBV5-1 to TRBJ1-4; D might be TRBD1 (6 bases). The V end lost 0 bases, the J end lost 8 bases, and 14 bases lay between the germline ends. Germline V gene lookup returns CDR1 SGHRS and CDR2 YFSETQ. This CDR3 contains 15 residues. The CDR3 nucleotides read TGCGCCAGCAGCTTGGGGGGGCGAGGTCGGGAAAAACTGTTTTTT. It is translated as CASSLGGRGREKLFF.

J is TRBJ1-4 and V is TRBV5-4; TRBD1 aligns across 7 bases. The CDR3 length is 15 residues. Trimming removed 0 bases from V and 4 bases from J; junction bases left unmatched: 3. Germline values: CDR1 SGHNT, CDR2 YYREEE (reference sequence). The CDR3 sequence is CASSLGQGGNEKLFF. The CDR3 DNA follows: TGTGCCAGCAGCTTGGGGCAGGGGGGTAATGAAAAACTGTTTTTT.

The rearrangement uses TRBV10-3 and TRBJ2-7; 8 positions agree with TRBD1. CDR3 length equals 14 residues. Looked up from germline, CDR1 is ENHRY and CDR2 is SYGVKD. Trimming removed 6 bases from V and 4 bases from J; junction bases left unmatched: 8. The chain's CDR3 is CAISLGQGAYEQYF. CDR3 bases: TGTGCCATCAGCCTAGGACAGGGAGCGTACGAGCAGTACTTC.

The chain uses TRBV5-6 and TRBJ2-7, with 8 bases fitting TRBD2. The CDR3 has 15 amino acids. After removal of 4 bases from V and 8 bases from J, the junction contained 14 bases not matched to a gene. The germline V gene encodes CDR1 SGHDT and CDR2 YYEEEE. CDR3 in amino acids: CASSPRKLAAFKQYF. The CDR3 DNA reads as TGTGCCAGCAGCCCCCGCAAACTAGCGGCGTTCAAGCAGTACTTC.

This chain links TRBV30 with TRBJ1-5; D remains ambiguous. V was shortened by 0 bases and J by 0 bases, with 12 bases between the two germline ends. CDR1 GTSNPN and CDR2 SVGIG come from the germline V gene (reference sequence). The CDR3 contains 16 residues. The DNA for the CDR3 is TGTGCCTGGAGTGTAGAGTGGCCGGGTAGCAATCAGCCCCAGCATTTT. This translates into CAWSVEWPGSNQPQHF.

The chain joins TRBV6-4 to TRBJ2-1; TRBD2 matches at 7 bases. CDR1 is MRHNA, CDR2 SNTAGT, per germline. V lost 8 bases, J lost 3 bases, and 7 bases stayed unmatched. The CDR3 runs to 14 residues. This chain's CDR3 is CASSLAENYNEQFF. Written as DNA, the CDR3 is TGTGCCAGCTCCCTAGCGGAGAACTACAATGAGCAGTTCTTC.